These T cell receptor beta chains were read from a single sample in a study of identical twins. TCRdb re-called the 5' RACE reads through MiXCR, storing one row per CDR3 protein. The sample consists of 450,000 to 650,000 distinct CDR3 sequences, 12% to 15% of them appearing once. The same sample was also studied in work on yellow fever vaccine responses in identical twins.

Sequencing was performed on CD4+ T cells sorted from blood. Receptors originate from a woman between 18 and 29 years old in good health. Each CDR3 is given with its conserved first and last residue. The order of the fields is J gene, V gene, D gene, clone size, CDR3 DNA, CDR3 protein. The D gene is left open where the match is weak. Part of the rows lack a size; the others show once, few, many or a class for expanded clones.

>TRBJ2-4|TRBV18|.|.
TGTGCCAGCTCACCAGTGGCAAATGGGGACATTCAGTACTTC
CASSPVANGDIQYF
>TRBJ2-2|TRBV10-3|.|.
TGTGCCATCAATCCGGGAACCAGCGGCGGGGAGCTGTTTTTT
CAINPGTSGGELFF
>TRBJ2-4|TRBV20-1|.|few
TGCAGTGCTAGAGTTGGGACAAACAAAAACATTCAGTACTTC
CSARVGTNKNIQYF
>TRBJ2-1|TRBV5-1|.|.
TGCGCCAGCAGATTTTACCTGGCACCCTCAGGGCCGACCTACAATGAGCAGTTCTTC
CASRFYLAPSGPTYNEQFF
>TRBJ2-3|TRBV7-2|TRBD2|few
TGTGCCAGCAGCTTAACTAGCGGAGGGTGGGATACGCAGTATTTT
CASSLTSGGWDTQYF
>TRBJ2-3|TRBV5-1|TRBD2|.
TGCGCCAGCAGTGGACTAGCGGGAGAGGGAGATACGCAGTATTTT
CASSGLAGEGDTQYF
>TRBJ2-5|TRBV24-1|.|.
TGTGCCACCAGTGAGCGGACGGCCCAAGAGACCCAGTACTTC
CATSERTAQETQYF
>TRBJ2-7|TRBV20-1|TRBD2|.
TGCAGTGCAAAGAGGCCTAGCGGGAGCTCCTACGAGCAGTACTTC
CSAKRPSGSSYEQYF
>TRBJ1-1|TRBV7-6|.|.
TGTGCCAGCAGCTTCGGGGTAGGGAAGAACACTGAAGCTTTCTTT
CASSFGVGKNTEAFF
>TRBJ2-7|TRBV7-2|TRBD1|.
TGTGCCAGCAGCTTAGGGACCGGGACAGGGTACGAGCAGTACTTC
CASSLGTGTGYEQYF
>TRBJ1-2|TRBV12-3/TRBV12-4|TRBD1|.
TGTGCCAGCAGTTTGGGGACAGGGGCCTATGGCTACACCTTC
CASSLGTGAYGYTF
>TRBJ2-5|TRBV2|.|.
TGTGCCAGCAGTGATCTGGGGTTAGCTCAAGAGACCCAGTACTTC
CASSDLGLAQETQYF
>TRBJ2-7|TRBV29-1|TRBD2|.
TGCAGCGTTGCCGGGACTAGCGGGCACGAGCAGTACTTC
CSVAGTSGHEQYF
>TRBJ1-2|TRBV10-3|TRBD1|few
TGTGCCATCAGTGACTCAGGGGGCGACTATGGCTACACCTTC
CAISDSGGDYGYTF
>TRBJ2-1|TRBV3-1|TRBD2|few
TGTGCCAGCAGCCTTTCTAGCGGGGGTGTCAATGAGCAGTTCTTC
CASSLSSGGVNEQFF
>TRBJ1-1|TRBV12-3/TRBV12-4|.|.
TGTGCCAGCAGTTTAAAAGACAGGATGAACACTGAAGCTTTCTTT
CASSLKDRMNTEAFF
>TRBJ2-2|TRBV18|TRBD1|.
TGTGCCAGCTCACGAAGCTACGTTAAAGGACAGGCGAACACCGGGGAGCTGTTTTTT
CASSRSYVKGQANTGELFF
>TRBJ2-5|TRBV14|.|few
TGTGCCAGCAGCCCGTTTTCCTACCAAGAGACCCAGTACTTC
CASSPFSYQETQYF
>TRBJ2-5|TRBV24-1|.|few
TGTGCCACCAGCGGACAGTCAGGATCCGAGACCCAGTACTTC
CATSGQSGSETQYF
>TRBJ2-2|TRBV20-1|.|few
TGCAGTGCTAGAGAGGATGGAGGGGAGCTGTTTTTT
CSAREDGGELFF
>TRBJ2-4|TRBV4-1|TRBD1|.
TGCGCCAGCAGCCATGGGGACAGGGGTTTCGACATTCAGTACTTC
CASSHGDRGFDIQYF
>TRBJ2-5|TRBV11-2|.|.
TGTGCCAGCAGCTTAAATCCGAAAGAGACCCAGTACTTC
CASSLNPKETQYF
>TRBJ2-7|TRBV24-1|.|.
TGTGCCACCAGTGACTCGGACAGATACGAGCAGTACTTC
CATSDSDRYEQYF
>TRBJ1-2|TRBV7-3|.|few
TGTGCCAGCAGCACCCCAGGGACTGAGAGTAATGGCTACACCTTC
CASSTPGTESNGYTF
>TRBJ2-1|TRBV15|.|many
TGTGCCACCAGCAGAGATCTGGGCGGGGCTGAGCAGTTCTTC
CATSRDLGGAEQFF
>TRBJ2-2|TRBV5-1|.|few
TGCGCCAGCAGCTTGGCTACGGTAACCACCGGGGAGCTGTTTTTT
CASSLATVTTGELFF
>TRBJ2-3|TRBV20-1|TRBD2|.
TGCAGTGCTAGGCTAGCGGGTAGCACAGATACGCAGTATTTT
CSARLAGSTDTQYF
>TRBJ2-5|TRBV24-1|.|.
TGTGCCACCAGTGAGGGGGATGAGACCCAGTACTTC
CATSEGDETQYF
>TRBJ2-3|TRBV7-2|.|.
TGTGCCAGCAGCTTAGGGGCCAATACTCATACGCAGTATTTT
CASSLGANTHTQYF
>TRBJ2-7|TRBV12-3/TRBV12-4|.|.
TGTGCCAGCACTTTGGGTCGATTTAGCTCCTACGAGCAGTACTTC
CASTLGRFSSYEQYF
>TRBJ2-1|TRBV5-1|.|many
TGCGCCAGCAGCAACCGGGACGGAGCCCTTTACAATGAGCAGTTCTTC
CASSNRDGALYNEQFF